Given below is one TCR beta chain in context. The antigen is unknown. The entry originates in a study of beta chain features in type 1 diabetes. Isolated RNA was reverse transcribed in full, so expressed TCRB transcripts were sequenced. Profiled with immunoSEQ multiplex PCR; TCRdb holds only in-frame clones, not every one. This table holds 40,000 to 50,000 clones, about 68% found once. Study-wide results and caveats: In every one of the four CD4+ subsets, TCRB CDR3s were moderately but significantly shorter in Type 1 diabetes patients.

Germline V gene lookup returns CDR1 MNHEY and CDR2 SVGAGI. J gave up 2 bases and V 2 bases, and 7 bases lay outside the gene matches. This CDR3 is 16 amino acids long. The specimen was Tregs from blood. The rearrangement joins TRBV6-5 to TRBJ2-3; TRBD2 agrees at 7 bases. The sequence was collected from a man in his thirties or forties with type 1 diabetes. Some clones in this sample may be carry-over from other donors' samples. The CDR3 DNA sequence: TGTGCCAGCAGTTACAGGGCTAGCGGTCCCACAGATACGCAGTATTTT. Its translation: CASSYRASGPTDTQYF.